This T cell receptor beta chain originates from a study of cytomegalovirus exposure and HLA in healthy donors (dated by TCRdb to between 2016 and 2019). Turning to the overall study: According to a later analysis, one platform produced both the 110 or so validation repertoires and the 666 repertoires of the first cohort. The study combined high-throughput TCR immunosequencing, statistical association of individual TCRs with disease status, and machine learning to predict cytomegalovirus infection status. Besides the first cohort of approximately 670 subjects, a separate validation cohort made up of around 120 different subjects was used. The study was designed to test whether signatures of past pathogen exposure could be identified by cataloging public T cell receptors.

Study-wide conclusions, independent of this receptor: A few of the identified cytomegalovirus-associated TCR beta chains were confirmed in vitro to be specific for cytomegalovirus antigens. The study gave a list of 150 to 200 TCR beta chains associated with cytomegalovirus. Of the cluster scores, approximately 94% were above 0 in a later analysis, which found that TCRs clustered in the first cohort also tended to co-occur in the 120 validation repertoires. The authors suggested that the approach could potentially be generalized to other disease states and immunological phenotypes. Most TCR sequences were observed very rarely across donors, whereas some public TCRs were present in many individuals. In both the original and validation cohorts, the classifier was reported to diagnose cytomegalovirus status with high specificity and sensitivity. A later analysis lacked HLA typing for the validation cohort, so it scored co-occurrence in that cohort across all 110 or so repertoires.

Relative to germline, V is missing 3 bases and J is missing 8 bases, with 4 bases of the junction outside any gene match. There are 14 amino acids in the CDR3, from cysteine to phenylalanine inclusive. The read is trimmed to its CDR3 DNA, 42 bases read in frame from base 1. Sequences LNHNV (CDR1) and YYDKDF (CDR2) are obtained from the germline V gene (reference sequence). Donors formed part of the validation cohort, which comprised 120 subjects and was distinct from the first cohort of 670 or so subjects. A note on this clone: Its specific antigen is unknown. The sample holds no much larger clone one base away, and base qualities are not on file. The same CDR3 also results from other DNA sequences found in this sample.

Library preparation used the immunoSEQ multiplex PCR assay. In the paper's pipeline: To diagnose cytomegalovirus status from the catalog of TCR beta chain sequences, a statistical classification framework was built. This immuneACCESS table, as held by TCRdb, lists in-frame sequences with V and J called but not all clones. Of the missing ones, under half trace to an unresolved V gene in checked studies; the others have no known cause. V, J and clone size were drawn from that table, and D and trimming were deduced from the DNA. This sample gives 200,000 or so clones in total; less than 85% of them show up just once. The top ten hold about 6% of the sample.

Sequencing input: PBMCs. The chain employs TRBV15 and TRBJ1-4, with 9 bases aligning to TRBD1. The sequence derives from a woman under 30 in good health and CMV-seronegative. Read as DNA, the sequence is TGTGCCACCAGCAGGGGGACAGGGAGCGAAAAACTGTTTTTT. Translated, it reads CATSRGTGSEKLFF. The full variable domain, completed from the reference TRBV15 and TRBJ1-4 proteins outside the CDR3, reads DAMVIQNPRYQVTQFGKPVTLSCSQTLNHNVMYWYQQKSSQAPKLLFHYYDKDFNNEADTPDNFQSRRPNTSFCFLDIRSPGLGDTAMYLCATSRGTGSEKLFFGSGTQLSVL.